In this sample, the clone carrying this T cell receptor beta chain turned up many times. This specimen comes from a study of T cells in Graves' hyperthyroidism and ophthalmopathy. With duration under 3 months, ophthalmopathy was active: Clinical Activity Score at least 3, NOSPECS at least 4. Germline loops: CDR1 SGDLS, CDR2 YYNGEE. This CDR3 has 15 amino acids. J was trimmed by 2 bases and V by 3 bases; bases with no gene match: 5. The source material, RNA transcripts, was used to amplify TCR beta CDR3 regions. The TCR CDR3 first-round RT-PCR relied on the HTBI primer set. TCRdb re-called the multiplex PCR reads with MiXCR, one entry per CDR3 protein. The sample consists of hundreds of thousands of distinct CDR3 sequences, 13% to 15% of them appearing once.

Sequenced input: blood. The receptor's source is an older woman with Graves' ophthalmopathy. The chain carries TRBV9 and TRBJ2-1; 7 bases fit TRBD1. This chain's CDR3 is CASSETGVPYNEQFF. The DNA of the CDR3 is TGTGCCAGCAGCGAAACAGGGGTCCCCTACAATGAGCAGTTCTTC. The full variable domain, with the rest looked up from reference TRBV9 and TRBJ2-1, is DSGVTQTPKHLITATGQRVTLRCSPRSGDLSVYWYQQSLDQGLQFLIQYYNGEERAKGNILERFSAQQFPDLHSELNLSSLELGDSALYFCASSETGVPYNEQFFGPGTRLTVL.